This T cell receptor beta chain was identified in a study of shared clonotypes between healthy human individuals. Study-wide results and caveats: In general, naive subsets displayed greater estimated richness than memory subsets did.

Some clones are missing from TCRdb's copy, which holds only in-frame ones; the method was immunoSEQ multiplex PCR. The table has millions of clones, approximately 95% seen once; the top ten hold 0.13%. About this clone: The target antigen is unknown.

This clonotype was obtained from a man in his late teens or twenties in good health. Sequencing used naive CD4+ T cells sorted from blood. Sample subset: CD45RA+ positively selected.

Written as DNA, the CDR3 is TGCGCCAGCAGCCGTCGGGGACAGGGGTCGTACGAGCAGTACTTC. Its protein product is CASSRRGQGSYEQYF. This chain joins TRBV4-1 and TRBJ2-7, with 10 bases identical to TRBD1. Per the germline V gene, CDR1 is MGHRA and CDR2 is YSYEKL. With 4 bases clipped from V and 4 bases from J, the junction kept 7 bases outside the gene matches. CDR3 length equals 15 residues.